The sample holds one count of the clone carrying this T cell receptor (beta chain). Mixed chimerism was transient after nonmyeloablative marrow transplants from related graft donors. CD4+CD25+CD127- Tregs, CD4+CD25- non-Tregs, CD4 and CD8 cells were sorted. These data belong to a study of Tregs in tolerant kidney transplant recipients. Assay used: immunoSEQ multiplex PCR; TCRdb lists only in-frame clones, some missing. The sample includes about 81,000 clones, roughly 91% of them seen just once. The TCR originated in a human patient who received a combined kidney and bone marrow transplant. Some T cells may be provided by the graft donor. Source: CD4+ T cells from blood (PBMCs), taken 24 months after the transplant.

This CDR3 reads CASGFFQGLDEKLFF. The DNA of the CDR3 is TGTGCTAGTGGTTTTTTTCAGGGCTTAGATGAAAAACTGTTTTTT. This chain links TRBV12-5 with TRBJ1-4; D perhaps matches TRBD1 (5 bases). The length of the CDR3 is 15 residues. Germline-derived CDR1 and CDR2 are LGHNT and FRNRAP. V was pared by 3 bases and J by 6 bases, with 14 bases between. Full variable domain (rest looked up from reference TRBV12-5 and TRBJ1-4): DARVTQTPRHKVTEMGQEVTMRCQPILGHNTVFWYRQTMMQGLELLAYFRNRAPLDDSGMPKDRFSAEMPDATLATLKIQPSEPRDSAVYFCASGFFQGLDEKLFFGSGTQLSVL.